This passage covers 31 T cell receptor beta chains from one sample sequenced in a study of identical twins. Each CDR3 protein is one row after TCRdb ran MiXCR on the 5' RACE reads. The sample comprises some 1,700,000 distinct CDR3 sequences, under 35% of which are singletons, and about 0.3% rests with the top ten. The specimen sequenced was cord blood. These receptors originate from a newborn girl in good health.

The chain combines TRBV12-3 or TRBV12-4 with TRBJ1-5; maybe TRBD1 (6 bases). The V and J ends lost 6 bases and 9 bases respectively, with 12 bases between them. This CDR3 is built from 12 residues. CDR3 region: CASSRGGTPQHF. The CDR3, as DNA: TGTGCCAGCAGCCGAGGGGGGACGCCCCAGCATTTT.

The chain has TRBV19 and TRBJ2-4; TRBD2 aligns across 7 bases. From germline, CDR1 is LNHDA and CDR2 SQIVND (reference sequence). The CDR3 loop spans 16 amino acids. Germline trimming cut 11 bases from V and 0 bases from J; bases unmatched to any gene: 13. The DNA of the CDR3 is TGTGCCCGTGGGCGGGGGATACACCTAGCCAAAAACATTCAGTACTTC. This sequence encodes CARGRGIHLAKNIQYF.

V usage is TRBV11-2 and J usage is TRBJ2-2; D uncertain. Germline assignment: CDR1 SGHAT and CDR2 FQNNGV. The CDR3 runs to 13 residues. Deletions cut 7 bases from V and 6 bases from J, with 12 bases between. The CDR3 DNA reads TGTGCCAGCAACGTTCACGCTCCCGGGGAGCTGTTTTTT. Translated, it gives CASNVHAPGELFF.

The chain uses TRBV7-9 and TRBJ1-2; D is undetermined. The germline gives CDR1 SEHNR, CDR2 FQNEAQ (reference sequence). The length of the CDR3 is 13 residues. V was pared by 5 bases and J by 8 bases, with 15 bases between. The CDR3 loop is CASSPPAGRGYTF. In DNA form, the CDR3 reads TGTGCCAGCAGCCCCCCGGCAGGTAGAGGCTACACCTTC.

This clonotype has just a few counts. The V and J genes are TRBV9 and TRBJ1-2, with D unclear. The CDR3 covers 15 residues. Germline V lookup: CDR1 SGDLS, CDR2 YYNGEE. With 0 bases removed from V and 0 bases from J, the gap between germline ends came to 9 bases. CDR3 residues: CASSVAEGTNYGYTF. Here the CDR3 DNA reads TGTGCCAGCAGCGTAGCTGAGGGAACTAACTATGGCTACACCTTC.

The chain employs TRBV19 and TRBJ2-3, with a weak D call TRBD2 (6 bases). The V gene lost 6 bases and the J gene lost 4 bases, with 14 bases spanning the gap. This CDR3 spans 14 amino acids. Germline V gene data show CDR1 as LNHDA and CDR2 as SQIVND (reference sequence). The CDR3 loop reads CASSRRDFSDTQYF. CDR3 DNA sequence: TGTGCCAGTAGCCGCAGGGACTTCTCAGATACGCAGTATTTT.

There are a few counts of this clonotype. A much more abundant neighbour one base away suggests this may be a read error. The CDR3 here is CASSLVVPTDTQYF. In DNA, the CDR3 is TGTGCCAGCAGCTTAGTTGTCCCCACAGATACGCAGTATTTT. The gene calls are TRBV7-2 and TRBJ2-3, with D unresolved. In germline, CDR1 is SGHTA, CDR2 FQGNSA. The CDR3 runs 14 residues. Trimming removed 1 base at V and 2 bases at J, with 7 bases between.

The chain couples TRBV11-2 to TRBJ2-7; D is ambiguous. CDR1 and CDR2 (germline): SGHAT, FQNNGV. This CDR3 is 13 amino acids long. The germline V and J ends were trimmed by 4 bases and 3 bases, with 10 bases remaining between them. CDR3 protein: CASSSLGNYEQYF. CDR3 DNA sequence: TGTGCCAGCAGCTCGCTCGGTAACTACGAGCAGTACTTC.

This chain joins TRBV9 and TRBJ2-7; 10 bases are a match to TRBD2. The CDR3 runs 16 residues. CDR1 and CDR2 (germline): SGDLS, YYNGEE. V dropped 0 bases and J dropped 3; count of bases not matched to a gene: 6. The CDR3 DNA sequence: TGTGCCAGCAGCGTAGCGGTAGCGGGGGGATTCTACGAGCAGTACTTC. Translating gives CASSVAVAGGFYEQYF.

The CDR3 DNA reads TGCAGTGCTAGAGGTGGGGACCAGCCCTACGAGCAGTACTTC. Translation gives CSARGGDQPYEQYF. The rearrangement links TRBV20-1 to TRBJ2-7; TRBD1 or TRBD2 may be the D gene (5 bases each). Looked up from germline, CDR1 is DFQATT and CDR2 is SNEGSKA (reference sequence). CDR3 length: 14 amino acids. The V and J ends lost 1 base and 2 bases respectively, with 12 bases between them.

The genes are TRBV5-1 and TRBJ2-7, with D hard to call. Deletions cut 0 bases from V and 1 base from J, with 8 bases between. The CDR3 consists of 14 residues. Germline CDR1 is SGHRS and CDR2 is YFSETQ. The CDR3 region is CASSLADGSYEQYF. CDR3 nucleotides: TGCGCCAGCAGCTTGGCGGACGGTTCCTACGAGCAGTACTTC.

This rearrangement joins TRBV27 to TRBJ1-5, with D tentatively TRBD1 (5 bases). The V gene's germline CDR1 is MNHEY and CDR2 SMNVEV (reference sequence). The CDR3 has 16 residues. V was pared by 6 bases and J by 4 bases, with 19 bases between. CDR3 in amino acids: CASSQHWVGVNQPQHF. As DNA, the CDR3 is TGTGCCAGCAGCCAACACTGGGTAGGGGTGAATCAGCCCCAGCATTTT.

DNA of the CDR3: TGCAGTGCTAGATTCTCGGGGGGCACCTACAATGAGCAGTACTTC. It codes for CSARFSGGTYNEQYF. V gene TRBV20-1 combines with J gene TRBJ2-1, with TRBD2 as a possible D gene (7 bases). Matching the DNA end better, TRBJ2-7 makes the J call doubtful. CDR1 and CDR2 (germline): DFQATT, SNEGSKA (reference sequence). This CDR3 region has 15 residues.

The gene calls are TRBV18 and TRBJ1-5; 7 bases line up with TRBD1. This CDR3 has 14 residues. V lost 6 bases and J lost 3; bases outside the gene matches: 5. CDR1 and CDR2 (germline): KGHSH, LQKENI. The CDR3 is CASSGTANNQPQHF. The DNA for the CDR3 is TGTGCCAGCTCTGGGACAGCGAACAATCAGCCCCAGCATTTT.

The chain employs TRBV19 and TRBJ2-1; 13 nucleotides agree with TRBD2. This CDR3 is 15 amino acids long. CDR1 is LNHDA and CDR2 is SQIVND in the germline V gene (reference sequence). V lost 6 bases and J lost 8; bases outside the gene matches: 7. The CDR3 DNA reads TGTGCCAGTAGCAGGACTAGCGGGAGTAACTATGAGCAGTTCTTC. Its protein product is CASSRTSGSNYEQFF.

CDR3 sequence reads: CASSPPHSQETQYF. DNA for the CDR3: TGCGCCAGCAGCCCACCCCACTCCCAAGAGACCCAGTACTTC. V is TRBV5-1 and J is TRBJ2-5; D remains ambiguous. V was clipped by 4 bases and J by 1 base, with 11 bases between them. Germline CDR1 and CDR2: SGHRS and YFSETQ. The CDR3 is 14 amino acids. Full variable domain (remainder filled in from reference TRBV5-1 and TRBJ2-5): KAGVTQTPRYLIKTRGQQVTLSCSPISGHRSVSWYQQTPGQGLQFLFEYFSETQRNKGNFPGRFSGRQFSNSRSEMNVSTLELGDSALYLCASSPPHSQETQYFGPGTRLLVL.

A few counts support this clonotype. For the CDR3, the DNA is TGCAGCGTTGGGGGGACAGGGAGTCTTCGCTATGGCTACACCTTC. Protein sequence: CSVGGTGSLRYGYTF. The genes are TRBV29-1 and TRBJ1-2; 9 bases are shared with TRBD1. Per germline, CDR1 SQVTM and CDR2 ANQGSEA. This CDR3 has 15 residues. V lost 4 bases, J lost 4 bases, and 10 bases stayed unmatched.

This clonotype was detected many times. The rearrangement joins TRBV24-1 to TRBJ1-2; D possibly corresponds to TRBD1 (5 bases). From germline, CDR1 is KGHDR and CDR2 SFDVKD. There are 12 residues in the CDR3. V was shortened by 3 bases and J by 4 bases, with 5 bases between the two germline ends. The CDR3 DNA sequence: TGTGCCACCAGTGATCAGGGCTATGGCTACACCTTC. As protein: CATSDQGYGYTF.

This clonotype was found many times. The CDR3 bases are TGTGCCAGCAGTTCACGGACGCTAGCCTACGAGCAGTACTTC. Translating it yields CASSSRTLAYEQYF. This chain joins TRBV12-3 or TRBV12-4 and TRBJ2-7; D uncertain. The CDR3 totals 14 residues. Trimming took 4 bases from V and 2 from J, leaving 12 bases between them.

The chain combines TRBV6-1 with TRBJ2-7, with TRBD1 identical over 7 bases. This CDR3 spans 15 amino acids. V shed 8 bases, J shed 4 bases, and the junction held 14 bases outside the gene matches. CDR1 and CDR2 from the germline V gene are MNHNS and SASEGT. CDR3 sequence reads: CASPRDSLGSYEQYF. The CDR3 DNA is TGTGCCAGCCCCCGGGACAGCCTGGGGTCATACGAGCAGTACTTC.

The chain joins TRBV20-1 to TRBJ1-6, with 8 bases matching TRBD1. The CDR3 has 14 amino acids. The V gene end was trimmed by 3 bases and the J gene end by 11 bases; junction bases not matched to a gene: 9. Germline V lookup: CDR1 DFQATT, CDR2 SNEGSKA (reference sequence). The CDR3 loop reads CSARLRGRNPPLHF. CDR3 sequence (DNA): TGCAGTGCTAGGCTCAGGGGGCGCAATCCACCCCTCCACTTT.

The sample holds a few counts of this clonotype. Mismatch with germline at one junction end may stem from a read error. The rearrangement joins TRBV20-1 to TRBJ2-1; no clear D. Germline-derived CDR1 and CDR2 are DFQATT and SNEGSKA (reference sequence). The CDR3 is 15 amino acids. CDR3 in amino acids: CSARDVVASSNEQFF. The CDR3 DNA reads TGCAGTGCTAGAGATGTAGTAGCATCCTCCAATGAGCAGTTCTTC.

This chain uses TRBV5-1 with TRBJ2-3, with D possibly being TRBD1 or TRBD2 (5 bases each). The V end was cut by 0 bases, the J end by 5 bases, with 19 bases between. The CDR3 totals 17 residues. CDR1 SGHRS and CDR2 YFSETQ come from the germline V gene. In nucleotides, the CDR3 is TGCGCCAGCAGCTTGGGGTTCGGGGCTAGCTCGAGAGATACGCAGTATTTT. It encodes CASSLGFGASSRDTQYF.

The chain is built from TRBV5-6 and TRBJ1-1; the D is unclear. V was pared by 3 bases and J by 1 base, with 10 bases between. CDR3 length: 14 residues. The germline CDR1 and CDR2 sequences are SGHDT and YYEEEE. CDR3 in amino acids: CASSSGLRNTEAFF. CDR3 sequence (DNA): TGTGCCAGCAGCTCGGGGTTAAGGAACACTGAAGCTTTCTTT. The variable domain in full, completed from reference TRBV5-6 and TRBJ1-1, reads DAGVTQSPTHLIKTRGQQVTLRCSPKSGHDTVSWYQQALGQGPQFIFQYYEEEERQRGNFPDRFSGHQFPNYSSELNVNALLLGDSALYLCASSSGLRNTEAFFGQGTRLTVV.

This clonotype was recorded only once. A much larger clone lies one base from this, so it may be a read error. The genes are TRBV15 and TRBJ2-1; D remains unclear. The CDR3 spans 11 residues. Between the trimmed V and J ends, which lost 0 bases and 8 bases, there was a span of 2 bases. Looked up from germline, CDR1 is LNHNV and CDR2 is YYDKDF (reference sequence). CDR3 nucleotides: TGTGCCACCAGCAGAGACGATGAGCAGTTCTTC. It specifies CATSRDDEQFF.

The chain carries TRBV25-1 and TRBJ2-1; 9 bases map to TRBD2. The CDR3 contains 15 residues. The V gene end was trimmed by 5 bases and the J gene end by 8 bases; junction bases not matched to a gene: 10. Germline CDR1 reads MGHDK; CDR2 reads SYGVNS. The CDR3 sequence: CASSSSGRGFDEQFF. The CDR3 region has the DNA TGTGCCAGCAGTAGTAGCGGGAGAGGATTCGATGAGCAGTTCTTC.

This clonotype was seen more than once but under ten times. V is TRBV27 and J is TRBJ1-2, with 9 nucleotides matching TRBD1. V gave up 5 bases and J gave up 1 base; unmatched junction bases: 11. CDR1 is MNHEY, CDR2 SMNVEV, per germline (reference sequence). The CDR3 covers 17 residues. The DNA for the CDR3 is TGTGCCAGCAGTCGCAGACAGGGGGATCCAAATAACTATGGCTACACCTTC. Protein sequence: CASSRRQGDPNNYGYTF.

The V gene is TRBV2, the J gene TRBJ2-1, with D tentatively TRBD1 (5 bases). Judging by the DNA end, TRBJ2-7 fits better; the J call may be wrong. This CDR3 comprises 14 residues. Germline V gene sequence: CDR1 SNHLY, CDR2 FYNNEI. This chain's CDR3 is CASGWGPLYNEQYF. CDR3 DNA: TGTGCCAGCGGTTGGGGCCCGTTATACAATGAGCAGTACTTC.

This clonotype has a handful of counts. This chain links TRBV6-2 or TRBV6-3 with TRBJ1-2; D uncertain. The CDR3 covers 15 residues. Looked up from germline, CDR1 is MNHEY and CDR2 is SVGEGT. Trimming cost V 0 bases and J 6 bases, with 14 bases left between them. CDR3 in DNA: TGTGCCAGCAGTTACTCAGAGGGAATCAAAGATGGCTACACCTTC. This encodes CASSYSEGIKDGYTF.

This clonotype was detected a few times. The chain recombines TRBV29-1 with TRBJ1-2; no definite D call. From germline, CDR1 is SQVTM and CDR2 ANQGSEA. Deletions cut 1 base from V and 1 base from J, with 10 bases between. CDR3 length: 14 amino acids. The CDR3 is CSVEVKGRNYGYTF. The CDR3 bases are TGCAGCGTTGAAGTAAAAGGTCGTAACTATGGCTACACCTTC.

This clonotype occurred a few times. The CDR3 bases are TGTGCCAGCTCACCGGGGGCCAGTGTTAACTATGGCTACACCTTC. As protein: CASSPGASVNYGYTF. V is TRBV18 and J is TRBJ1-2, with D perhaps TRBD1 (6 bases). The CDR3 contains 15 residues. Looked up from germline, CDR1 is KGHSH and CDR2 is LQKENI. The germline V and J ends were trimmed by 3 bases and 1 base, with 12 bases remaining between them.